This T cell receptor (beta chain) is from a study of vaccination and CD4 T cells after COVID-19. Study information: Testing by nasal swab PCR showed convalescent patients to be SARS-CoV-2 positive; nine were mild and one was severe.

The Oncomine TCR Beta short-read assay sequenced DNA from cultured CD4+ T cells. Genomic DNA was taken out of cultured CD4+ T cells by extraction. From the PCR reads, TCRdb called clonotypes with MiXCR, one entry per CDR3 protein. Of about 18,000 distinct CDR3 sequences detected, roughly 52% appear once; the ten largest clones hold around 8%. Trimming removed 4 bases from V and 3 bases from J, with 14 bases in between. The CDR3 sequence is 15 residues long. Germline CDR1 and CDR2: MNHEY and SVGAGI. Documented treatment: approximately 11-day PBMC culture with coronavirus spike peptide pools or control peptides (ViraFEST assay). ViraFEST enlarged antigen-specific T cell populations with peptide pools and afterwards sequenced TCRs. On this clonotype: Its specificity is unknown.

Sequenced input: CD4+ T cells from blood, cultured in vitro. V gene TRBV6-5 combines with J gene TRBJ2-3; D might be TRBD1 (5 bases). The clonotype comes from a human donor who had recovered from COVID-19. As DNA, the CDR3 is TGTGCCAGCAGTTGGCAATCTACAGGAACAGATACGCAGTATTTT. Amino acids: CASSWQSTGTDTQYF.